One sample yielded the 21 T cell receptor beta chains listed below, sequenced in a study of somatic mutations in cytotoxic T cells in rheumatoid arthritis. Using immunoSEQ multiplex PCR, the repertoire was profiled, and TCRdb retains in-frame clones only, with some absent. The top ten hold more than 15% of the sample, which has approximately 13,000 clones, roughly 73% seen once. Specimen: CD8+ T cells sorted from blood. The origin of the receptors is an adult with rheumatoid arthritis.

V is TRBV6-6 and J is TRBJ1-3, with D unresolved. This CDR3 is built from 16 residues. Trimming took 6 bases from V and 3 from J, leaving 18 bases between them. Germline CDR1 and CDR2: MNHNY and SVGAGI (reference sequence). Here the CDR3 reads CASRPLGGLRGNTIYF. The CDR3 DNA sequence: TGTGCCAGCAGGCCCTTGGGAGGGTTGCGTGGAAACACCATATATTTT.

V gene TRBV7-6 combines with J gene TRBJ1-3; 8 bases match TRBD1. J gave up 3 bases and V 5 bases, and 6 bases lay outside the gene matches. Germline V CDR1 and CDR2: SGHVS, FNYEAQ. The CDR3 is made up of 15 amino acids. As DNA, the CDR3 is TGTGCCAGCAGCGCAATGGACAGGGATGGAAACACCATATATTTT. Translated, it gives CASSAMDRDGNTIYF.

The chain joins TRBV2 to TRBJ1-3; D possibly corresponds to TRBD1 (6 bases). Trimming took 0 bases from V and 3 from J, leaving 15 bases between them. Germline V gives CDR1 SNHLY, CDR2 FYNNEI. This CDR3 comprises 17 residues. In DNA, the CDR3 is TGTGCCAGCAGTGAAGCGCAGCCGGGGGCTTATGGAAACACCATATATTTT. The encoded protein is CASSEAQPGAYGNTIYF.

The chain uses TRBV2 and TRBJ2-1; possibly TRBD2 for D (5 bases). The CDR3 extends over 19 amino acids. From germline, CDR1 is SNHLY and CDR2 FYNNEI. V was shortened by 2 bases and J by 0 bases, with 20 bases between the two germline ends. CDR3 in DNA: TGTGCCAGCAGTGAATTAGAGGAGGCTAGCCACAGCTCCTACAATGAGCAGTTCTTC. Its protein is CASSELEEASHSSYNEQFF.

The chain is built from TRBV20-1 and TRBJ1-1; the D is unclear. This CDR3 contains 11 residues. CDR1 and CDR2 from the germline V gene are DFQATT and SNEGSKA (reference sequence). The CDR3: CTARVNTEAFF. CDR3 DNA: TGCACCGCAAGGGTTAACACTGAAGCTTTCTTT.

The gene calls are TRBV11-2 and TRBJ2-3; TRBD2 agrees at 7 bases. CDR1 and CDR2 (germline): SGHAT, FQNNGV. CDR3 size: 15 residues. V shed 4 bases, J shed 4 bases, and the junction held 8 bases outside the gene matches. CDR3 sequence: CASSSAGPRADTQYF. The CDR3 DNA reads as TGTGCCAGCAGCTCAGCGGGGCCGAGGGCAGATACGCAGTATTTT.

The chain joins TRBV14 to TRBJ2-1; TRBD1 agrees at 10 bases. Unmatched junction bases numbered 6, after V lost 4 bases and J lost 3 bases. Germline assignment: CDR1 SGHDN and CDR2 FVKESK. This CDR3 contains 16 residues. The DNA of the CDR3 is TGTGCCAGCAGCCTTGGAGGGACAGGGGTCTACAATGAGCAGTTCTTC. Encoded protein: CASSLGGTGVYNEQFF.

J is TRBJ1-4 and V is TRBV4-1; D is possibly TRBD1 (5 bases). The CDR3 contains 15 residues. Germline CDR1 and CDR2: MGHRA and YSYEKL. V was pared by 6 bases and J by 5 bases, with 16 bases between. In DNA, the CDR3 is TGCGCCAGCAGTAGAATAGTGGGGGTAAATGAAAAACTGTTTTTT. This codes for CASSRIVGVNEKLFF.

The CDR3 DNA reads TGTGCCAGCAGCTTGCGGGGGTCCGGGGAGCTGTTTTTT. It codes for CASSLRGSGELFF. The rearrangement links TRBV5-6 to TRBJ2-2; a weak D match, TRBD2 (6 bases). The CDR3 length is 13 residues. V dropped 1 base and J dropped 6 bases, with 7 bases sitting between them. In germline, CDR1 is SGHDT, CDR2 YYEEEE.

The gene calls are TRBV15 and TRBJ2-1; weak D call: TRBD1 (5 bases). V dropped 4 bases and J dropped 0 bases, with 10 bases sitting between them. The V gene's germline CDR1 is LNHNV and CDR2 YYDKDF (reference sequence). There are 15 residues in the CDR3. CDR3 region: CATSIQVSSYNEQFF. CDR3 sequence (DNA): TGTGCCACCAGCATACAGGTGAGCTCCTACAATGAGCAGTTCTTC.

This rearrangement joins TRBV28 to TRBJ1-5; the match to TRBD1 covers 9 bases. V gave up 6 bases and J gave up 2 bases; unmatched junction bases: 11. The CDR3 contains 17 residues. Germline CDR1 reads MDHEN; CDR2 reads SYDVKM. The CDR3: CASSTGTGYGGNQPQHF. As DNA, the CDR3 is TGTGCCAGCAGCACCGGGACAGGGTACGGGGGCAATCAGCCCCAGCATTTT.

This sequence joins TRBV5-5 and TRBJ1-1; 7 nucleotides align to TRBD1. J was trimmed by 8 bases and V by 0 bases; bases with no gene match: 4. This CDR3 is 13 amino acids long. Germline CDR1 is SGHKS and CDR2 is YYEKEE (reference sequence). This chain's CDR3 is CASSLDVTGEAFF. CDR3 coding DNA: TGTGCCAGCAGCTTGGACGTGACAGGGGAAGCTTTCTTT.

This sequence joins TRBV5-8 and TRBJ2-2, with TRBD1 as a possible D gene (6 bases). The CDR3 is 13 residues long. Trimming removed 5 bases at V and 5 bases at J, with 10 bases between. Germline assignment: CDR1 SGHTS and CDR2 YDEGEE. The CDR3 reads CASSPGDTGELFF. The CDR3 DNA reads as TGTGCCAGCAGTCCAGGGGATACCGGGGAGCTGTTTTTT.

The chain uses TRBV7-6 and TRBJ2-1; 7 nucleotides line up with TRBD1. The CDR3 runs to 14 residues. Germline V gene sequence: CDR1 SGHVS, CDR2 FNYEAQ. V shed 3 bases and J 10 bases; nucleotides not matched to a gene: 9. The CDR3 DNA follows: TGTGCCAGCAGCTTGGACAGGCGCCTAGGCGAGCAGTTCTTC. The encoded protein is CASSLDRRLGEQFF.

The chain carries TRBV6-1 and TRBJ2-7; 8 nucleotides line up with TRBD1. V lost 6 bases to trimming and J lost 0 bases; unmatched junction nucleotides: 1. The length of the CDR3 is 13 residues. Germline assignment: CDR1 MNHNS and CDR2 SASEGT. CDR3 sequence: CASRTGDSYEQYF. CDR3 sequence (DNA): TGTGCCAGCAGGACAGGGGACTCCTACGAGCAGTACTTC.

V and J are TRBV9 and TRBJ1-2, with TRBD1 matching 8 bases. The ends lost 0 bases at V and 6 bases at J; junction bases unmatched: 10. The CDR3 is 16 residues long. Germline lookup yields CDR1 SGDLS and CDR2 YYNGEE. The CDR3 DNA reads as TGTGCCAGCAGCGTAGTCCCCGAGGACAGGGTTCATGGCTACACCTTC. Translation: CASSVVPEDRVHGYTF.

The chain combines TRBV28 with TRBJ2-2; D perhaps matches TRBD2 (5 bases). The CDR3 runs to 17 residues. V lost 7 bases, J lost 6 bases, and 24 bases lay in between. Germline lookup yields CDR1 MDHEN and CDR2 SYDVKM. The CDR3 DNA reads as TGTGCCAGCACCTCTTCGGGCGCGATCGGGATACCCGGGGAGCTGTTTTTT. Translating it yields CASTSSGAIGIPGELFF.

The chain couples TRBV2 to TRBJ1-1; maybe TRBD1 (6 bases). The CDR3 is 13 residues long. Trimming cost V 6 bases and J 5 bases, with 13 bases left between them. Germline CDR1 is SNHLY and CDR2 is FYNNEI. Here the CDR3 DNA reads TGTGCCAGCAGGGAGGGGGGAGTGACTGAAGCTTTCTTT. Its protein is CASREGGVTEAFF.

This chain links TRBV10-3 with TRBJ2-3; 11 bases agree with TRBD1. J lost 5 bases, V lost 4 bases, and 5 bases had no gene match. This CDR3 region has 15 residues. The germline CDR1 and CDR2 sequences are ENHRY and SYGVKD. The CDR3 region is CAISAGDRGRDTQYF. DNA of the CDR3: TGTGCCATCAGTGCCGGGGACAGGGGGAGAGATACGCAGTATTTT.

The rearrangement uses TRBV15 and TRBJ2-7; D possibly corresponds to TRBD2 (6 bases). The germline CDR1 and CDR2 sequences are LNHNV and YYDKDF (reference sequence). CDR3 length: 13 residues. Trimming took 5 bases from V and 5 from J, leaving 13 bases between them. CDR3 nucleotide sequence: TGTGCCACCAGCTCGGATACGGGGGACGAGCAGTACTTC. It yields the protein CATSSDTGDEQYF.

This clone was observed a few times. The V call is TRBV5-5, the J call TRBJ1-6, with D perhaps TRBD1 (5 bases). Germline V gives CDR1 SGHKS, CDR2 YYEKEE (reference sequence). The V end was cut by 0 bases, the J end by 6 bases, with 13 bases between. The CDR3 runs 16 residues. CDR3 sequence: CASSLAGAGGNSPLHF. The CDR3 nucleotides read TGTGCCAGCAGCTTGGCTGGGGCGGGAGGTAATTCACCCCTCCACTTT.